Each of the 13 T cell receptor beta chains below was sequenced from the same sample in a study of blood T cells in healthy people across ages. Together with a sample-barcoded 5' primer, a J-beta primer mix was included in a second PCR lasting about 7 to 11 cycles. TCRdb fed the 5' RACE reads into MiXCR, producing one record per CDR3 protein. The table records roughly 640,000 distinct CDR3 sequences, approximately 30% of them present only once. Input material: blood. The receptors stem from a woman of 80 years or more in good health.

On this clonotype: Given a much more abundant clone one base away, this may be a read error. The chain is built from TRBV12-3 or TRBV12-4 and TRBJ1-5; D is unresolved. Deletions cut 3 bases from V and 6 bases from J, with 9 bases between. The length of the CDR3 is 13 residues. CDR3 in DNA: TGTGCCAGCAGTTTGGCGGGGTGTCAGCCCCAGCATTTT. Amino acids: CASSLAGCQPQHF.

This clonotype was seen a few times. The rearrangement uses TRBV20-1 and TRBJ2-1, with 12 bases matching TRBD1. Germline V gene sequence: CDR1 DFQATT, CDR2 SNEGSKA (reference sequence). V shed 3 bases, J shed 10 bases, and the junction held 13 bases outside the gene matches. The CDR3 is made up of 16 amino acids. CDR3 sequence reads: CSASAPGQGARGEQFF. The CDR3 DNA is TGCAGTGCTAGTGCTCCGGGACAGGGGGCGCGAGGGGAGCAGTTCTTC.

In its sample, this clonotype was seen a few times. This chain connects TRBV20-1 to TRBJ1-1, with TRBD1 matching over 12 bases. This CDR3 is 13 amino acids long. V was pared by 6 bases and J by 10 bases, with 9 bases of the junction left unmatched. The germline gives CDR1 DFQATT, CDR2 SNEGSKA (reference sequence). CDR3 DNA sequence: TGCAGTGCCCCGGGACAGGGGGCTTGGGGAGCTTTCTTT. Protein sequence: CSAPGQGAWGAFF.

This clonotype was seen repeatedly, ten times or more. In DNA form, the CDR3 reads TGTGCCAGCAGCTTAGAAGGGACCCTAACCCCCTACGAGCAGTACTTC. Translated: CASSLEGTLTPYEQYF. The chain carries TRBV7-9 and TRBJ2-7, with D perhaps matching TRBD1 or TRBD2 (5 bases each). Deletions cut 1 base from V and 2 bases from J, with 15 bases between. The germline CDR1 and CDR2 sequences are SEHNR and FQNEAQ (reference sequence). This CDR3 is 16 amino acids long.

This clonotype was counted a few times. The chain links TRBV20-1 to TRBJ1-1; 7 bases are a match to TRBD1. Germline lookup yields CDR1 DFQATT and CDR2 SNEGSKA (reference sequence). J gave up 5 bases and V 7 bases, and 7 bases lay outside the gene matches. The CDR3 totals 12 residues. The CDR3 bases are TGCAGTGTCCTCAACAGGGGTACTGAAGCTTTCTTT. Its protein product is CSVLNRGTEAFF.

V is TRBV20-1 and J is TRBJ1-1, with 7 positions matching TRBD1. This CDR3 has 13 amino acids. Germline V gene lookup returns CDR1 DFQATT and CDR2 SNEGSKA (reference sequence). With V trimmed by 7 bases and J by 1 base, 6 bases remained unmatched. CDR3 protein: CSGDRAENTEAFF. DNA of the CDR3: TGCAGTGGAGACAGGGCTGAGAACACTGAAGCTTTCTTT.

This clonotype was seen repeatedly, ten times or more. A much larger clone lies one base from this, so it may be a read error. The CDR3 region is CASSSRATGLNEQYF. CDR3 coding DNA: TGCGCCAGCAGCTCCCGGGCCACCGGGCTCAATGAGCAGTACTTC. This chain links TRBV5-1 with TRBJ2-5; D is uncertain. V lost 3 bases to trimming and J lost 11 bases, with 23 bases between them. This CDR3 contains 15 residues. From germline, CDR1 is SGHRS and CDR2 YFSETQ.

This clonotype was seen many times. The chain recombines TRBV10-3 with TRBJ2-3; 12 bases align to TRBD2. Trimming cost V 0 bases and J 1 base; bases outside gene matches: 2. The CDR3 length is 17 residues. Germline-derived CDR1 and CDR2 are ENHRY and SYGVKD. This CDR3 is CAISESTSGGRTDTQYF. The CDR3 DNA sequence: TGTGCCATCAGTGAGTCGACTAGCGGGGGCCGCACAGATACGCAGTATTTT.

This clonotype was detected a few times. This chain joins TRBV7-6 and TRBJ2-5; D tentatively reads TRBD1 or TRBD2 (6 bases each). Germline CDR1 is SGHVS and CDR2 is FNYEAQ. V was cut by 6 bases and J by 7 bases, with 18 bases left in between. The CDR3 sequence is 14 residues long. As DNA, the CDR3 is TGTGCCAGCAGATCCCCGGCAGGAGGGGGGACCCAGTACTTC. The encoded protein is CASRSPAGGGTQYF.

This clonotype was observed at least ten times. The genes are TRBV28 and TRBJ1-4; perhaps TRBD1 as D (5 bases). CDR1 is MDHEN, CDR2 SYDVKM, per germline. The CDR3 has 15 residues. V lost 6 bases and J 2 bases, leaving 13 bases between the germline ends. The CDR3 DNA sequence: TGTGCCAGCAGGCCCCCGGGACGGACTAATGAAAAACTGTTTTTT. This codes for CASRPPGRTNEKLFF.

The DNA of the CDR3 is TGTGCCAGCAGACCACCAGGACAGGGAGGCACTGAAGCTTTCTTT. It specifies CASRPPGQGGTEAFF. The genes are TRBV6-6 and TRBJ1-1; 8 bases line up with TRBD1. The germline gives CDR1 MNHNY, CDR2 SVGAGI (reference sequence). CDR3 length equals 15 residues. Trimming cost V 6 bases and J 4 bases; bases outside gene matches: 10.

The J gene is TRBJ1-1, the V gene TRBV5-1; D may be TRBD1 (6 bases). Per germline, CDR1 SGHRS and CDR2 YFSETQ. With 4 bases removed from V and 0 bases from J, the gap between germline ends came to 13 bases. There are 15 residues in the CDR3. The CDR3 here is CASSGGQTMNTEAFF. DNA for the CDR3: TGCGCCAGCAGCGGTGGACAGACGATGAACACTGAAGCTTTCTTT.

The rearrangement joins TRBV28 to TRBJ2-2; 12 nucleotides line up with TRBD2. Unmatched junction bases numbered 3, after V lost 6 bases and J lost 4 bases. CDR3 size: 15 residues. Per germline, CDR1 MDHEN and CDR2 SYDVKM. The CDR3 is CASRTSGSSTGELFF. Written as DNA, the CDR3 is TGTGCCAGCAGGACTAGCGGGAGTTCCACCGGGGAGCTGTTTTTT.